Each of the 9 T cell receptor beta chains below was sequenced from the same sample in a study of CD8+CD57+ T cells in acquired aplastic anemia. The use of genomic DNA as template underpinned the TCR beta VDJ and CDR3 profiling. From the reads, TCRdb called clonotypes with MiXCR, one entry per CDR3 protein. The data show under 350,000 distinct CDR3 sequences, around 60% seen once. The sample taken for sequencing was sorted CD4+, CD8+, or CD8+CD57+ T cells (not recorded which) from PBMCs. These receptors originate from a human donor with severe aplastic anemia or a healthy control (not recorded which).

This chain links TRBV29-1 with TRBJ1-3, with TRBD1 matching 7 bases. After removal of 4 bases from V and 4 bases from J, the junction contained 13 bases not matched to a gene. Germline loops: CDR1 SQVTM, CDR2 ANQGSEA. The CDR3 loop spans 16 amino acids. The CDR3 spells CSVGGTAGREGNTIYF. For the CDR3, the DNA is TGCAGCGTTGGGGGGACAGCGGGACGGGAAGGAAACACCATATATTTT. Full variable domain (remainder filled in from reference TRBV29-1 and TRBJ1-3): SAVISQKPSRDICQRGTSLTIQCQVDSQVTMMFWYRQQPGQSLTLIATANQGSEATYESGFVIDKFPISRPNLTFSTLTVSNMSPEDSSIYLCSVGGTAGREGNTIYFGEGSWLTVV.

This clonotype has a count of ten or more. The rearrangement uses TRBV20-1 and TRBJ1-6, with D possibly being TRBD1 (5 bases). CDR3 size: 14 residues. Germline CDR1 DFQATT, CDR2 SNEGSKA (reference sequence). The ends were cut back, 2 bases at V and 6 bases at J, with 11 bases in the middle. In DNA form, the CDR3 reads TGCAGTGCTAGAAAGGGGAGGAGTAATTCACCCCTCCACTTT. Translation gives CSARKGRSNSPLHF.

This clonotype was seen at least ten times. CDR3 region: CASSLDRGFSGNTIYF. CDR3 bases: TGTGCCAGCAGCTTAGATCGGGGGTTCTCTGGAAACACCATATATTTT. The gene calls are TRBV11-2 and TRBJ1-3; D possibly corresponds to TRBD1 (5 bases). CDR1 and CDR2 (germline): SGHAT, FQNNGV. V was clipped by 0 bases and J by 0 bases, with 9 bases between them. The CDR3 covers 16 residues.

The table lists this clonotype with a few counts. The chain combines TRBV24-1 with TRBJ1-2; D uncertain. This CDR3 has 13 residues. CDR1 and CDR2 (germline): KGHDR, SFDVKD. V lost 4 bases to trimming and J lost 8 bases, with 13 bases between them. The CDR3 is CATSDAYTGGYTF. The CDR3 DNA sequence: TGTGCCACCAGTGACGCATACACTGGCGGCTACACCTTC.

In this sample, this clonotype turned up many times. CDR3 nucleotides: TGTGCCAGCAGCTTAGGTCGTCGACTAGCGGGGGGCAATGAGCAGTTCTTC. It translates to CASSLGRRLAGGNEQFF. This chain connects TRBV7-2 to TRBJ2-1, with 13 positions matching TRBD2. The germline CDR1 and CDR2 sequences are SGHTA and FQGNSA. The CDR3 totals 17 residues. After removal of 1 base from V and 6 bases from J, the junction contained 6 bases not matched to a gene.

This chain joins TRBV7-8 and TRBJ2-1; tentatively, D is TRBD1 (5 bases). Germline CDR1 SGHVS, CDR2 FQNEAQ. There are 12 residues in the CDR3. Trimming removed 5 bases from V and 9 bases from J, with 11 bases in between. CDR3: CASSNRGIEQFF. The CDR3, as DNA: TGTGCCAGCAGCAATAGGGGCATTGAGCAGTTCTTC. Complete variable domain (other parts from reference TRBV7-8 and TRBJ2-1): GAGVSQSPRYKVAKRGQDVALRCDPISGHVSLFWYQQALGQGPEFLTYFQNEAQLDKSGLPSDRFFAERPEGSVSTLKIQRTQQEDSAVYLCASSNRGIEQFFGPGTRLTVL.

Many counts were recorded for this clonotype. The chain carries TRBV20-1 and TRBJ2-3, with 9 positions matching TRBD2. The CDR3 is made up of 15 amino acids. The ends lost 2 bases at V and 4 bases at J; junction bases unmatched: 7. Germline-derived CDR1 and CDR2 are DFQATT and SNEGSKA (reference sequence). The CDR3 region is CSARNGGGASDTQYF. The DNA for the CDR3 is TGCAGTGCTAGAAACGGCGGGGGGGCTTCAGATACGCAGTATTTT.

This chain connects TRBV7-2 to TRBJ2-2; D unresolved. The germline V and J ends were trimmed by 2 bases and 0 bases, with 13 bases remaining between them. CDR1 is SGHTA, CDR2 FQGNSA, per germline. This CDR3 contains 17 residues. CDR3 DNA: TGTGCCAGCAGCTTAAGACTGAGAAAGTCGAACACCGGGGAGCTGTTTTTT. It yields the protein CASSLRLRKSNTGELFF.

This clonotype was seen once. The rearrangement links TRBV20-1 to TRBJ1-1, with a weak D call TRBD1 (6 bases). The CDR3 has 14 residues. Germline CDR1 DFQATT, CDR2 SNEGSKA (reference sequence). The V end was cut by 2 bases, the J end by 1 base, with 11 bases between. The CDR3 is CSARRGGQNTEAFF. In DNA form, the CDR3 reads TGCAGTGCTAGAAGGGGGGGGCAGAACACTGAAGCTTTCTTT.